This is a list of T cell receptor beta chains from one sample in a study of T cell responses to AZD1222 COVID-19 vaccine. Sequencing was performed with immunoSEQ multiplex PCR; in TCRdb, only in-frame clones are kept and a portion is missing. This sample has 150,000 to 200,000 clones, with about 85% found just once. The sequencing here drew on peripheral blood, taken on day 0 of AZD1222 vaccination. These receptors were collected from an adult in good health. The CDR3 runs from the conserved cysteine through the conserved F or W. D genes are given only for firm matches. The listing skips clone size in some rows; elsewhere it reads once, few, many or a size class.

CDR3,DNA,J,D,V,size,length
CASSRGGYGYTF,TGTGCCAGCAGTAGAGGGGGGTATGGCTACACCTTC,TRBJ1-2,-,TRBV6-5,-,12
CASRYGGHRSYEQYF,TGTGCCAGCAGGTACGGAGGACACCGCTCCTACGAGCAGTACTTC,TRBJ2-7,-,TRBV11-2,-,15
CASTPRPTGELFF,TGTGCCAGTACCCCTCGCCCTACCGGGGAGCTGTTTTTT,TRBJ2-2,-,TRBV19,-,13
CASSLASGRSYEQYF,TGTGCCAGCAGTTTAGCTAGCGGGCGCTCCTACGAGCAGTACTTC,TRBJ2-7,TRBD2,TRBV28,-,15
CATSRIIGYEQYF,TGTGCCACCAGCCGGATAATAGGCTACGAGCAGTACTTC,TRBJ2-7,-,TRBV15,-,13
CASSIGTVTNEKLFF,TGTGCCAGTAGTATCGGGACAGTAACTAATGAAAAACTGTTTTTT,TRBJ1-4,TRBD1,TRBV19,once,15
CASGRDRYEQYF,TGCGCCAGCGGGCGTGACAGATACGAGCAGTACTTC,TRBJ2-7,-,TRBV5-1,-,12
CASSQDYYRDGLEEKLFF,TGTGCCAGCAGCCAAGATTATTACCGGGACGGCCTTGAAGAAAAACTGTTTTTT,TRBJ1-4,-,TRBV3-1/TRBV3-2,-,18
CASSGQYSNQPQHF,TGTGCCAGCAGTGGACAGTATAGCAATCAGCCCCAGCATTTT,TRBJ1-5,-,TRBV27,-,14
CASSRGQGTNQPQHF,TGTGCCAGCAGCCGGGGACAGGGGACTAATCAGCCCCAGCATTTT,TRBJ1-5,TRBD1,TRBV9,-,15
CASKRDSYNEQFF,TGCGCCAGCAAGAGGGACTCCTACAATGAGCAGTTCTTC,TRBJ2-1,-,TRBV5-1,-,13
CASSNRRAGEQYF,TGTGCCAGCAGTAACAGGCGGGCAGGAGAGCAGTACTTC,TRBJ2-7,-,TRBV7-2,-,13
CASLTGQGAQPQHF,TGTGCCAGCCTCACGGGACAGGGGGCACAGCCCCAGCATTTT,TRBJ1-5,TRBD1,TRBV19,-,14
CASSATSGRAQETQYF,TGTGCCAGCAGCGCTACTAGCGGGAGGGCTCAGGAGACCCAGTACTTC,TRBJ2-5,TRBD2,TRBV9,once,16
CASSLGGRDTEAFF,TGTGCCAGCAGCTTGGGGGGCAGGGACACTGAAGCTTTCTTT,TRBJ1-1,-,TRBV5-4,-,14
CASRINTEAFF,TGTGCCAGCAGGATTAACACTGAAGCTTTCTTT,TRBJ1-1,-,TRBV2,-,11
CASKGTSRNEQFF,TGTGCCAGCAAAGGGACTAGCAGGAATGAGCAGTTCTTC,TRBJ2-1,TRBD2,TRBV2,-,13
CASKNANTGELFF,TGTGCCAGCAAAAACGCGAACACCGGGGAGCTGTTTTTT,TRBJ2-2,-,TRBV2,-,13
CASGRRNSNQPQHF,TGTGCCAGCGGCCGGCGGAATAGCAATCAGCCCCAGCATTTT,TRBJ1-5,-,TRBV19,-,14
CATSRGGGITEAFF,TGTGCCACCAGCAGAGGAGGGGGCATTACTGAAGCTTTCTTT,TRBJ1-1,TRBD1,TRBV15,few,14
CATSPRRDIHQPQHF,TGTGCCACCAGCCCCAGACGGGACATACATCAGCCCCAGCATTTT,TRBJ1-5,-,TRBV15,few,15
CASSPWGAGESEQYF,TGTGCCAGCAGTCCTTGGGGAGCGGGAGAAAGTGAGCAGTACTTC,TRBJ2-7,TRBD2,TRBV6-6,-,15
CASSKRTGEGSKAFF,TGTGCCAGCAGTAAAAGGACAGGGGAAGGATCGAAAGCTTTCTTT,TRBJ1-1,TRBD1,TRBV6-5,-,15
CASSPSGTQTYNEQFF,TGTGCCAGCAGCCCCAGTGGGACCCAGACCTACAATGAGCAGTTCTTC,TRBJ2-1,-,TRBV21-1,-,16
CASREQGFGGNSPLHF,TGTGCCAGCAGGGAACAGGGGTTTGGGGGGAATTCACCCCTCCACTTT,TRBJ1-6,TRBD1,TRBV2,-,16
CASGTSYNEQFF,TGTGCCAGCGGTACTTCCTACAATGAGCAGTTCTTC,TRBJ2-1,-,TRBV28,-,12
CASSIPGYSYNEQFF,TGTGCCAGTAGTATCCCCGGGTATTCCTACAATGAGCAGTTCTTC,TRBJ2-1,-,TRBV19,-,15
CASTLIPGLAGGYDEQFF,TGTGCCAGCACCCTTATCCCCGGACTAGCGGGAGGATATGATGAGCAGTTCTTC,TRBJ2-1,TRBD2,TRBV5-5,-,18
CAWEGWDRGNTGELFF,TGTGCCTGGGAGGGTTGGGACAGGGGAAACACCGGGGAGCTGTTTTTT,TRBJ2-2,TRBD1,TRBV30,-,16
CASSKIETQETQYF,TGTGCCAGCAGCAAAATTGAAACCCAAGAGACCCAGTACTTC,TRBJ2-5,-,TRBV21-1,-,14
CASSQPGREHGYTF,TGTGCCAGCAGCCAACCAGGGAGGGAGCATGGCTACACCTTC,TRBJ1-2,-,TRBV4-2,-,14
CASSEGGAREQFF,TGTGCCAGCAGTGAGGGCGGGGCTAGGGAGCAGTTCTTC,TRBJ2-1,-,TRBV25-1,-,13
CASSPGKDILYLNTEAFF,TGTGCCAGCAGCCCGGGAAAAGACATACTATACCTGAACACTGAAGCTTTCTTT,TRBJ1-1,-,TRBV5-6,-,18
CASSGRGNTEAFF,TGTGCCAGCAGCGGCAGGGGAAACACTGAAGCTTTCTTT,TRBJ1-1,-,TRBV5-5,-,13
CASSADPRTECLHF,TGCGCCAGCAGCGCTGACCCTCGAACGGAGTGCCTCCACTTT,TRBJ1-6,-,TRBV5-1,-,14
CASSIKGRVPHEQYF,TGTGCCAGTAGTATAAAGGGCCGAGTTCCCCACGAGCAGTACTTC,TRBJ2-7,-,TRBV19,once,15
CASSPIGETQYF,TGTGCCAGCAGCCCGATCGGAGAGACCCAGTACTTC,TRBJ2-5,-,TRBV7-2,-,12
CASSSGLAGGYEQYF,TGTGCCAGCAGCTCCGGACTAGCGGGAGGGTACGAGCAGTACTTC,TRBJ2-7,TRBD2,TRBV13,few,15
CATGTDNTEAFF,TGTGCCACCGGGACAGACAACACTGAAGCTTTCTTT,TRBJ1-1,TRBD1,TRBV7-9,-,12
CASSSWGQLNEKLFF,TGTGCCAGCAGCTCATGGGGACAGCTCAATGAAAAACTGTTTTTT,TRBJ1-4,TRBD1,TRBV7-9,once,15
CASKAGENSGNTIYF,TGTGCCAGCAAGGCAGGCGAAAACTCTGGAAACACCATATATTTT,TRBJ1-3,-,TRBV6-5,-,15
CASRSGANVLTF,TGTGCCAGCAGGTCTGGGGCCAACGTCCTGACTTTC,TRBJ2-6,-,TRBV27,-,12
CASNAQGAANYGYTF,TGTGCCAGCAACGCTCAAGGGGCAGCTAACTATGGCTACACCTTC,TRBJ1-2,-,TRBV27,few,15
CASKAGGRAPDTQYF,TGTGCCAGTAAGGCGGGCGGGAGGGCCCCAGATACGCAGTATTTT,TRBJ2-3,TRBD2,TRBV19,-,15
CSATENSGNTIYF,TGCAGCGCAACAGAGAACTCTGGAAACACCATATATTTT,TRBJ1-3,-,TRBV29-1,once,13
CASSRGTEAFF,TGTGCCAGCAGCCGAGGGACTGAAGCTTTCTTT,TRBJ1-1,-,TRBV4-2,-,11
CASSLYSAGGSYNEQFF,TGTGCCAGCAGTCTTTATTCAGCGGGAGGCTCCTACAATGAGCAGTTCTTC,TRBJ2-1,TRBD2,TRBV6-6,-,17
CASSNGQGIASPLHF,TGCGCCAGCTCAAATGGGCAGGGGATAGCCTCACCCCTCCACTTT,TRBJ1-6,-,TRBV5-1,-,15
CASSYLETSEQYF,TGTGCCAGCAGTTACTTAGAGACCAGCGAGCAGTACTTC,TRBJ2-7,-,TRBV6-5,-,13
CASSLASGVTDTQYF,TGTGCCAGCAGCTTGGCTAGCGGGGTCACAGATACGCAGTATTTT,TRBJ2-3,TRBD2,TRBV7-9,-,15